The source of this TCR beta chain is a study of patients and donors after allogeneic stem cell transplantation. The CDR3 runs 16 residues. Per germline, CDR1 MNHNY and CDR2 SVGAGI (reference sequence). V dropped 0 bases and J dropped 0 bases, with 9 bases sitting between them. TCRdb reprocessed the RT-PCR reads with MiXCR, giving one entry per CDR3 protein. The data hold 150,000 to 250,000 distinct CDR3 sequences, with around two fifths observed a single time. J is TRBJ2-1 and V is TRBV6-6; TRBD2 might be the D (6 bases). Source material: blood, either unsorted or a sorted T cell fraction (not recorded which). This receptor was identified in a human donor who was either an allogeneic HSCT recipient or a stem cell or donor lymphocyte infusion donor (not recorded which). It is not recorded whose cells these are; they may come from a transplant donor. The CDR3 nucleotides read TGTGCCAGCAGTTACTCCAACGGGGGCTCCTACAATGAGCAGTTCTTC. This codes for CASSYSNGGSYNEQFF.